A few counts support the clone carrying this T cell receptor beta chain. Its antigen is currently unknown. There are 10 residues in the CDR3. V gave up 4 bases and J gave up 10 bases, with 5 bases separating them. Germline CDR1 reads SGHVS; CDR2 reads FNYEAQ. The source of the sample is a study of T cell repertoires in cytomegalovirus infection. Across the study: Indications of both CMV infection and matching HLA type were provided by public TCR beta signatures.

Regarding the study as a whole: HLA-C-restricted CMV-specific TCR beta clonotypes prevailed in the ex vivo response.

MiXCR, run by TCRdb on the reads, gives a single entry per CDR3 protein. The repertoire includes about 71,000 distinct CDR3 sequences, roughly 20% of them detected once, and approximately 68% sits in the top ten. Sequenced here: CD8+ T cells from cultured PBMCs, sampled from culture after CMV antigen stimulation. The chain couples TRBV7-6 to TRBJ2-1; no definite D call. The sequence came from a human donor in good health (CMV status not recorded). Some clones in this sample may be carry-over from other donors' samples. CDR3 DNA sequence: TGTGCCAGCAGCTCATCGGAGCAGTTCTTC. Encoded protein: CASSSSEQFF.